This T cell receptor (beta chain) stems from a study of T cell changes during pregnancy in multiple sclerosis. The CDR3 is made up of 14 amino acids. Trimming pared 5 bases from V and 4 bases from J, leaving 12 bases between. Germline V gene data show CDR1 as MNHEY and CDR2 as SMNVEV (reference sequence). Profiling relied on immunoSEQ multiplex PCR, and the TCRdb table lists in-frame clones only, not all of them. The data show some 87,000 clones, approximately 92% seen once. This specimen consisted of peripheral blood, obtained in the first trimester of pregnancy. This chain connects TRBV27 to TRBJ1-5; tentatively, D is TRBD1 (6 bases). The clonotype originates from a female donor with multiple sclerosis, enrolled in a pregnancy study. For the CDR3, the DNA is TGTGCCAGCAGTCACCAGGGGCTGAATCAGCCCCAGCATTTT. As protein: CASSHQGLNQPQHF.